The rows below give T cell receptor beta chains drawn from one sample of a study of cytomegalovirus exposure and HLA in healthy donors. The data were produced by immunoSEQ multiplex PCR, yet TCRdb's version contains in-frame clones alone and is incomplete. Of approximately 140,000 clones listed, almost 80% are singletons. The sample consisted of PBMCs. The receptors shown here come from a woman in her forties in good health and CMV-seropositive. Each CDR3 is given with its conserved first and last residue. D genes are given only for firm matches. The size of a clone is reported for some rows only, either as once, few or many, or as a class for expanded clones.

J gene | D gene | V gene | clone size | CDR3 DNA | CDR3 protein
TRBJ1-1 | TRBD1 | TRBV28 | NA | TGTGCCAGTCTACTATGGGGGACAGTGAACACTGAAGCTTTCTTT | CASLLWGTVNTEAFF
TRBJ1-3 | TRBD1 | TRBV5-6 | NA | TGTGCCAGCAGCACATGGGACAGGGAGGTCTCTGGAAACACCATATATTTT | CASSTWDREVSGNTIYF
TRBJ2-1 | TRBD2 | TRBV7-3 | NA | TGTGCCAGCAGCTTAATCGCGGGGGGCCAATGGCATGAGCAGTTCTTC | CASSLIAGGQWHEQFF
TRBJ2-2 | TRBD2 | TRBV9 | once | TGTGCCAGCAGCGTAGCCGGGGGGGGGCATACCGGGGAGCTGTTTTTT | CASSVAGGGHTGELFF
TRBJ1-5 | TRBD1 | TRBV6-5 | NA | TGTGCCAGCAGGGACAGGAGTCAGCCCCAGCATTTT | CASRDRSQPQHF
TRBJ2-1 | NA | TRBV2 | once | TGTGCCAGCAGTGGGACACATACGTACAATGAGCAGTTCTTC | CASSGTHTYNEQFF
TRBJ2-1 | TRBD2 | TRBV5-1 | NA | TGCGCCAGCAGCGCTCCGGGACTAGCTGTCGATGAGCAGTTCTTC | CASSAPGLAVDEQFF
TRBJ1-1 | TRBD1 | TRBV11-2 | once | TGTGCCAGCAGCCTCCGACAGGGGGCCACTGAAGCTTTCTTT | CASSLRQGATEAFF
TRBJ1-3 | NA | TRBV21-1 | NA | TGTGCCAGCAGCTCCCGCGAACAGGGACGTGGAAACACCATATATTTT | CASSSREQGRGNTIYF
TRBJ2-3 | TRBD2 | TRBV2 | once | TGTGCCAGCAGATACGACGGGGAGACTAGCCCAGATACGCAGTATTTT | CASRYDGETSPDTQYF
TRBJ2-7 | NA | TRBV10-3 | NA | TGTGCCATCGGGGGGGCCTCCTACGAGCAGTACTTC | CAIGGASYEQYF
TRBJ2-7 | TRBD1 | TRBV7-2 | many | TGTGCCAGCAGCTGGACAGGGTTAAACGAGCAGTACTTC | CASSWTGLNEQYF
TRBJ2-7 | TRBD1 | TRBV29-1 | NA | TGCAGCTTCTCACAGGGGTACGAGCAGTACTTC | CSFSQGYEQYF
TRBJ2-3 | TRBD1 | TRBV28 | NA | TGTGCCAGCAGTTTATACCATCTGGGACAGGGCCCCACAGATACGCAGTATTTT | CASSLYHLGQGPTDTQYF
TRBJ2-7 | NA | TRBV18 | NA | TGTGCCAGCTCACCACCCGGACTGCCGAAGGGCGAGCAGTACTTC | CASSPPGLPKGEQYF
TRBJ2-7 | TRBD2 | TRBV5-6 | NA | TGTGCCAGCAGCTCCCGGGCCGGGACTAGCAGATACGAGCAGTACTTC | CASSSRAGTSRYEQYF
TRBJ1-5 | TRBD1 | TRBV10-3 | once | TGTGCCATCAGTGGCGGGGACAGGGTGGACCAGCCCCAGCATTTT | CAISGGDRVDQPQHF
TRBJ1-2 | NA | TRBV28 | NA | TGTGCCAGCAGTCCACGGAGAAGTGGTGGCTACACCTTC | CASSPRRSGGYTF
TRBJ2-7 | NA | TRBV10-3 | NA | TGTGCCATCAGTGAAGGGGATTCCTACGAGCAGTACTTC | CAISEGDSYEQYF
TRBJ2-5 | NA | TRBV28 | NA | TGTGCCAGCAGTTTGCCCCAGGGGATTAGTGAGACCCAGTACTTC | CASSLPQGISETQYF
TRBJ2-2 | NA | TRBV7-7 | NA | TGTGCCAGCAGCCCTATCCTGGGGAAGGGGGGGACCGGGGAGCTGTTTTTT | CASSPILGKGGTGELFF
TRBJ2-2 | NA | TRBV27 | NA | TGTGCCAGCAGAAAAGGGGAGGTCGGGGAGCTGTTTTTT | CASRKGEVGELFF
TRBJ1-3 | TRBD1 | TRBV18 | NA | TGTGCCAGCTCACCGCCTGCAGGGGGTTCCTCTGGAAACACCATATATTTT | CASSPPAGGSSGNTIYF
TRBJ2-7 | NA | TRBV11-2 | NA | TGTGCCAGCAGCTTAGGACGGGGTTACCGCTACGAGCAGTACTTC | CASSLGRGYRYEQYF
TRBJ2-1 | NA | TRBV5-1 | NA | TGCGCCAGCAGCTTAACCAGAAGTTCCTACAATGAGCAGTTCTTC | CASSLTRSSYNEQFF
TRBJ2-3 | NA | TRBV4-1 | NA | TGCGCCAGCAGCCAAGTGCTGGGCCCGGCAGATACGCAGTATTTT | CASSQVLGPADTQYF
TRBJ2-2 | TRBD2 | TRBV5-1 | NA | TGCGCCAGCAGCTTGCTAGCGGGGGCCGGGGAGCTGTTTTTT | CASSLLAGAGELFF
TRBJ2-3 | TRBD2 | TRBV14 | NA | TGTGCCAGCAGCCTAGCGAGACTAGCGGTACTTACAGATACGCAGTATTTT | CASSLARLAVLTDTQYF
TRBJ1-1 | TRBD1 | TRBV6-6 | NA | TGTGCCAGCAACGCCGCTAGGGGGCCAAGTTCCACTGAAGCTTTCTTT | CASNAARGPSSTEAFF
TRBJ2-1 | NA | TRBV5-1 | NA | TGCGCCAGCAGAGCCCCGGGGTACAATGAGCAGTTCTTC | CASRAPGYNEQFF
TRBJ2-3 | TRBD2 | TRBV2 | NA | TGTGCCAGCAGTGTAAGGACTAGCGGCACAGATACGCAGTATTTT | CASSVRTSGTDTQYF
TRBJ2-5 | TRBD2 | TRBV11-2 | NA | TGTGCCAGCAGCCTTAGCGGGGGTAACCAAGAGACCCAGTACTTC | CASSLSGGNQETQYF
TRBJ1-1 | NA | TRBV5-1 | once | TGCGCCAGCCTTCAGAGCAGCGGGAACACTGAAGCTTTCTTT | CASLQSSGNTEAFF
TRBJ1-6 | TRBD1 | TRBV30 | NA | TGTGCCTGGACCATTGAGACAGGGTTAGGGAATTCACCCCTCCACTTT | CAWTIETGLGNSPLHF
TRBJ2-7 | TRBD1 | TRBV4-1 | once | TGCGCCAGCAGCCAAGATGGGCCGGGACAGGGGGCTCGTGAGCAGTACTTC | CASSQDGPGQGAREQYF
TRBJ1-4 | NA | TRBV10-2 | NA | TGCGCCAGCAGTCAGACGGGGATTAATGAAAAACTGTTTTTT | CASSQTGINEKLFF
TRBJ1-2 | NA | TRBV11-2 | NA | TGTGCCAGCAGCTTATTGAGAGACAGAGGCTATGGCTACACCTTC | CASSLLRDRGYGYTF
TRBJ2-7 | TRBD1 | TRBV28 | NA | TGTGCCAGCAGTTTATTGACAGGGGTTGGATCCTACGAGCAGTACTTC | CASSLLTGVGSYEQYF
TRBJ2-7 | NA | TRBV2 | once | TGTGCCAGCAGTAGCGGGACAGGCGGGTACGAGCAGTACTTC | CASSSGTGGYEQYF
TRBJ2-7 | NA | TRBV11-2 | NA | TGTGCCAGCAGCTTCTCGTACTCCTACGAGCAGTACTTC | CASSFSYSYEQYF
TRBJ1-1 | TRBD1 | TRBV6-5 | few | TGTGCCATTAAACAGGGGGCTGGCACTGAAGCTTTCTTT | CAIKQGAGTEAFF
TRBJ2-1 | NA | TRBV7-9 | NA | TGTGCCAGCAGCTTAACAGGCACATCCTACAATGAGCAGTTCTTC | CASSLTGTSYNEQFF
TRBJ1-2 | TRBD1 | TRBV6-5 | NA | TGTGCCAGCATCCCTTGGACAGGGGGCAATGTCGGCTACACCTTC | CASIPWTGGNVGYTF
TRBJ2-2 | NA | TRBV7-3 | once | TGTGCCAGCAGCACTGGAGCGGGGAACACCGGGGAGCTGTTTTTT | CASSTGAGNTGELFF
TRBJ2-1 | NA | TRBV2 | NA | TGTGCCAGCAGACTTGGTGATGAGCAGTTCTTC | CASRLGDEQFF
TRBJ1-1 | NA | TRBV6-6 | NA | TGTGCCAGCACCCCGGACAGCGTGAACACTGAAGCTTTCTTT | CASTPDSVNTEAFF
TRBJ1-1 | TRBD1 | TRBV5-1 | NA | TGCGCCAGCAGCTGGGACAGGGTGAACACTGAAGCTTTCTTT | CASSWDRVNTEAFF
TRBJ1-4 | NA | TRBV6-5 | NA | TGTGCCAGCAGTTACTCTAGACTCTCCGGGGAACTGTTTTTT | CASSYSRLSGELFF
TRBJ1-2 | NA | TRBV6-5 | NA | TGTGCCAGCAGTCCTAGAACAGGGCCTAACTATGGCTACACCTTC | CASSPRTGPNYGYTF
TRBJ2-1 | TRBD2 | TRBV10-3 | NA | TGTGCCATCAGTGAATCGGCGGGGGGATACAATGAGCAGTTCTTC | CAISESAGGYNEQFF
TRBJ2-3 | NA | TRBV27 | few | TGTGCCAGCAGACGACAGGTGAGCACAGATACGCAGTATTTT | CASRRQVSTDTQYF
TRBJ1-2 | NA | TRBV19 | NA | TGTGCCAGTAGTAACGACAGAGACTATGGCTACACCTTC | CASSNDRDYGYTF
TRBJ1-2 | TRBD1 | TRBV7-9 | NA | TGTGCCAGCAGCCCAGGGGGCGCGAACTATGGCTACACCTTC | CASSPGGANYGYTF
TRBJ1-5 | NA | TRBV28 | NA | TGTGCCAGCAGCGGACAGAGACTTGTCGGAAATCAGCCCCAGCATTTT | CASSGQRLVGNQPQHF